A single T cell receptor (beta chain) is shown here with its context. As yet, its antigen is unknown. The source of the sample is a study of graft-versus-host responses after intestinal transplantation. Turning to the study itself: All recipients were transplanted with multivisceral, liver-intestinal, or isolated intestinal grafts. Tacrolimus plus steroids were given to all recipients for 3 to 4 years, preceded by anti-thymocyte globulin induction.

V was cut by 7 bases and J by 8 bases, with 17 bases left in between. The CDR3 consists of 12 residues. Germline V gives CDR1 SQVTM, CDR2 ANQGSEA. Repertoires were generated with immunoSEQ multiplex PCR, while TCRdb's copy carries only in-frame clones and drops some. Here the sample spans under 85,000 clones, about 94% being singletons. Study-wide results and caveats: Where graft-donor T cell macrochimerism was present, patients had high graft-versus-host to host-versus-graft clonal ratios in allografts. With peak circulating GvH clone levels came an association with early post-transplant HvG declines.

The sample consisted of unstimulated CD8+ T cells sorted from spleen or lymph node cells, taken before intestinal transplant. The genes are TRBV29-1 and TRBJ1-1; tentative D call: TRBD1 (5 bases). The TCR comes from a human donor who received an intestinal transplant. CDR3 sequence (DNA): TGCAGCGCTGGGGGGAGGACGTCGGAAGCTTTCTTT. This gives the protein CSAGGRTSEAFF.